This entry lists 7 T cell receptor beta chains sequenced from one sample in a study of Graves' ophthalmopathy and Graves' hyperthyroidism. Transcripts of RNA were the source for amplifying TCR beta CDR3 regions. The authors performed first-round RT-PCR with HTBI primers and then a second-round multiplex PCR. TCRdb re-called the multiplex PCR reads through MiXCR, storing one row per CDR3 protein. The table shows some 520,000 distinct CDR3 sequences, with approximately 15% occurring only once. Source material: blood. These receptors were obtained from a woman in her 30s with Graves' ophthalmopathy.

Ten or more counts support this clonotype. The genes are TRBV30 and TRBJ1-1, with unresolved D. The germline V gene encodes CDR1 GTSNPN and CDR2 SVGIG (reference sequence). V shed 1 base and J shed 2 bases, with 8 bases lying between them. The length of the CDR3 is 13 residues. The CDR3 bases are TGTGCCTGGAGTGGTGGTAGAAACACTGAAGCTTTCTTT. It codes for CAWSGGRNTEAFF.

In its sample, this clonotype was seen many times. This sequence joins TRBV5-1 and TRBJ1-6; 8 positions agree with TRBD1. CDR1 SGHRS and CDR2 YFSETQ come from the germline V gene. The CDR3 loop spans 15 amino acids. The V segment lost 0 bases and the J segment 6 bases; nucleotides outside the gene matches: 2. DNA for the CDR3: TGCGCCAGCAGCTTGGACAGGGGGGTTAATTCACCCCTCCACTTT. It is translated as CASSLDRGVNSPLHF.

At least ten counts were recorded for this clonotype. The gene calls are TRBV6-5 and TRBJ2-2, with 7 bases identical to TRBD2. Unmatched junction bases numbered 13, after V lost 7 bases and J lost 5 bases. In germline, CDR1 is MNHEY, CDR2 SVGAGI. The CDR3 length is 16 residues. CDR3: CASTPLRESWTGELFF. The CDR3 DNA sequence: TGTGCCAGCACCCCATTGCGGGAGTCGTGGACCGGGGAGCTGTTTTTT.

This clonotype showed up many times. The DNA of the CDR3 is TGTGCCAGCAGGGGGACAGGGTTTGGCTACACCTTC. Its translation: CASRGTGFGYTF. The gene calls are TRBV7-2 and TRBJ1-2, with 9 positions matching TRBD1. V was pared by 6 bases and J by 7 bases, with 3 bases of the junction left unmatched. Looked up from germline, CDR1 is SGHTA and CDR2 is FQGNSA. This CDR3 has 12 residues.

This clonotype was seen a handful of times. The chain recombines TRBV4-1 with TRBJ2-7, with D tentatively TRBD1 (6 bases). V was shortened by 4 bases and J by 3 bases, with 13 bases between the two germline ends. Germline assignment: CDR1 MGHRA and CDR2 YSYEKL. The CDR3 is made up of 14 amino acids. The CDR3 region is CASSLDRGGYEQYF. The CDR3 region has the DNA TGCGCCAGCAGCCTCGACCGAGGGGGCTACGAGCAGTACTTC.

This clonotype was picked up many times. The J gene is TRBJ2-7, the V gene TRBV28; perhaps TRBD2 as D (7 bases). CDR1 is MDHEN and CDR2 is SYDVKM in the germline V gene. V was shortened by 8 bases and J by 2 bases, with 16 bases between the two germline ends. CDR3 size: 14 residues. The CDR3 is CASEGGGVPYEQYF. The CDR3 DNA sequence: TGTGCCAGCGAGGGGGGAGGGGTACCCTACGAGCAGTACTTC.

This clonotype was seen only a few times. The J gene is TRBJ1-1, the V gene TRBV5-4; D remains ambiguous. Germline lookup yields CDR1 SGHNT and CDR2 YYREEE (reference sequence). Between the trimmed V and J ends, which lost 4 bases and 3 bases, there was a span of 13 bases. CDR3 length: 14 amino acids. CDR3 nucleotide sequence: TGTGCCAGCAGCCATCAAACAAGGGACACTGAAGCTTTCTTT. The encoded protein is CASSHQTRDTEAFF.